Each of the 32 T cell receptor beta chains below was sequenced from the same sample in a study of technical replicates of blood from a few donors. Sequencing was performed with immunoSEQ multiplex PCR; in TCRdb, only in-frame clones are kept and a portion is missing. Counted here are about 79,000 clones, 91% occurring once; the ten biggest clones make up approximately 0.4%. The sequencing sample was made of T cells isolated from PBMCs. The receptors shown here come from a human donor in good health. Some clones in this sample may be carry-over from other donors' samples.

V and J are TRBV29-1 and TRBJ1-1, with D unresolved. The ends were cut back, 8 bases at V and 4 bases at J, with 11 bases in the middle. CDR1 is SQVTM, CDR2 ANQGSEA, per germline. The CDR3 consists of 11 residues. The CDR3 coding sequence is TGCAGCTTTCTTCGTAGCACTGAAGCTTTCTTT. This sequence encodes CSFLRSTEAFF.

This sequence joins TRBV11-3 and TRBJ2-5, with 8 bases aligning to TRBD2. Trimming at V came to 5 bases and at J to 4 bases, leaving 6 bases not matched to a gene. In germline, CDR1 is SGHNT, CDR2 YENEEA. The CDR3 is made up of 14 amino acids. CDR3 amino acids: CASSPGGRGETQYF. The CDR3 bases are TGTGCCAGCAGCCCGGGAGGGAGGGGAGAGACCCAGTACTTC.

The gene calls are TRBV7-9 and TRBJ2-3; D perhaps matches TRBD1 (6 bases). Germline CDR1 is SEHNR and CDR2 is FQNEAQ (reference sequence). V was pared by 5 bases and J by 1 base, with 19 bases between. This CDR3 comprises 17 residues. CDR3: CASSPYGQNPGTDTQYF. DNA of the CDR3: TGTGCCAGCAGCCCCTACGGACAGAACCCCGGCACAGATACGCAGTATTTT.

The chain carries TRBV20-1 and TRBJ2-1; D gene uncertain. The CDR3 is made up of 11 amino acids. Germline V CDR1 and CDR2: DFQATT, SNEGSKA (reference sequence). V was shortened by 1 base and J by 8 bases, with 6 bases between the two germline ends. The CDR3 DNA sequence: TGCAGTGCTAGAGCCATTCATGAGCAGTTCTTC. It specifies CSARAIHEQFF.

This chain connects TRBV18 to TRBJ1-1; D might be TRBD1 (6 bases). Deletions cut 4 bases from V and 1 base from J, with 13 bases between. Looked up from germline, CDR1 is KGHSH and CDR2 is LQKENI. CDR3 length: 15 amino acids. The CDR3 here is CASSLMTGGNTEAFF. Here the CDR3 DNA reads TGTGCCAGCTCACTAATGACAGGAGGGAACACTGAAGCTTTCTTT.

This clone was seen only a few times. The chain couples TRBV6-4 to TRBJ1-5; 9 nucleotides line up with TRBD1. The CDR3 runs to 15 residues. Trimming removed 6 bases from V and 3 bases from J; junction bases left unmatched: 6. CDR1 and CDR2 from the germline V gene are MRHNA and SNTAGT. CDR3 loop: CASRQGASPNQPQHF. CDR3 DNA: TGTGCCAGCAGACAGGGGGCATCTCCCAATCAGCCCCAGCATTTT.

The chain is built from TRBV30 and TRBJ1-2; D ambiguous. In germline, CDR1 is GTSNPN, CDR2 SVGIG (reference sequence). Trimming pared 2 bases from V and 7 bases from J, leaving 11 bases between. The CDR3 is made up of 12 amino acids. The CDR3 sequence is CAWSIQNTGYTF. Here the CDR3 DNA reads TGTGCCTGGAGTATACAAAACACTGGCTACACCTTC.

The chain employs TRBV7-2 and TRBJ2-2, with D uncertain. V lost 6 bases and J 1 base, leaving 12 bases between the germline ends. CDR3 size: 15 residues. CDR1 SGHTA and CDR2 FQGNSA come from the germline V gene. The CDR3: CASSTRGGNTGELFF. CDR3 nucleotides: TGTGCCAGCAGTACGAGAGGTGGGAACACCGGGGAGCTGTTTTTT.

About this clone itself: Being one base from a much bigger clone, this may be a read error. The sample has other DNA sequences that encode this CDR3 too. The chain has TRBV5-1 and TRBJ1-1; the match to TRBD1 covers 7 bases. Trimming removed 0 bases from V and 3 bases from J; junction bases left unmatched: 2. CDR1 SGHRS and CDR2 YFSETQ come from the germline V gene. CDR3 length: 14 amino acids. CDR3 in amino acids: CASSLAGGYTEAFF. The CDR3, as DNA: TGCGCCAGCAGCTTGGCAGGGGGATACACTGAAGCTTTCTTT.

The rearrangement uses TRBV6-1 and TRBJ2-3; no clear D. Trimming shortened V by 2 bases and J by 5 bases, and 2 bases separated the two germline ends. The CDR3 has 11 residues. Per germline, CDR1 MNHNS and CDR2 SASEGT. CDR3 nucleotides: TGTGCCAGCAGTGAACTAGATACGCAGTATTTT. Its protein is CASSELDTQYF.

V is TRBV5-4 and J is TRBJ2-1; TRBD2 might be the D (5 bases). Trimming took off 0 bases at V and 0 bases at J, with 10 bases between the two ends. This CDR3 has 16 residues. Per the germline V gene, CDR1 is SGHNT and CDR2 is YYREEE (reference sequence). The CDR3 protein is CASSLDAGSSYNEQFF. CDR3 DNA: TGTGCCAGCAGCTTGGATGCGGGCAGCTCCTACAATGAGCAGTTCTTC.

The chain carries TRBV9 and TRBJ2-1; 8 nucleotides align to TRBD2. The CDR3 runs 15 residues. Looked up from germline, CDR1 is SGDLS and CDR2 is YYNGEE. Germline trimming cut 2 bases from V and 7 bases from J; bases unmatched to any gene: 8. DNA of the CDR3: TGTGCCAGCAGCGTCCCCCGGGGACTAGAAAATGAGCAGTTCTTC. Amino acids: CASSVPRGLENEQFF.

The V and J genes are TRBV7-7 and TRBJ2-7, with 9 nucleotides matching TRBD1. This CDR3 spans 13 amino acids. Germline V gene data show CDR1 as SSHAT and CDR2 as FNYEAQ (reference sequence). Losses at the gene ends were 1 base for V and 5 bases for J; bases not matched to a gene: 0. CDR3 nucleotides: TGTGCCAGCAGCTTAGGACAGGGGGACGAGCAGTACTTC. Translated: CASSLGQGDEQYF.

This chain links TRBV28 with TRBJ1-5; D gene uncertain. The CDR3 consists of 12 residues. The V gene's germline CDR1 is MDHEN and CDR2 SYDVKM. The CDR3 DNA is TGTGCAGGAGGGAGGGGCAATCAGCCCCAGCATTTT. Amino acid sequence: CAGGRGNQPQHF.

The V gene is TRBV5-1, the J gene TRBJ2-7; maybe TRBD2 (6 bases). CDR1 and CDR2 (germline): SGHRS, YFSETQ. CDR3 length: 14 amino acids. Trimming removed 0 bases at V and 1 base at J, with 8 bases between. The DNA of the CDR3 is TGCGCCAGCAGCTTGGGTGGGGGGTCCTACGAGCAGTACTTC. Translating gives CASSLGGGSYEQYF. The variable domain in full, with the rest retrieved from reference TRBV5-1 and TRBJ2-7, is KAGVTQTPRYLIKTRGQQVTLSCSPISGHRSVSWYQQTPGQGLQFLFEYFSETQRNKGNFPGRFSGRQFSNSRSEMNVSTLELGDSALYLCASSLGGGSYEQYFGPGTRLTVT.

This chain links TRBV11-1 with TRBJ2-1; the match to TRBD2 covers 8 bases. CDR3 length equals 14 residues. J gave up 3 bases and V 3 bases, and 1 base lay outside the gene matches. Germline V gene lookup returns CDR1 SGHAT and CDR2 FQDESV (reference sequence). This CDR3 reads CASSFSGIYNEQFF. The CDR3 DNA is TGTGCCAGCAGCTTTAGCGGGATCTACAATGAGCAGTTCTTC. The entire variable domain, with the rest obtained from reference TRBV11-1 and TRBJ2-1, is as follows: EAEVAQSPRYKITEKSQAVAFWCDPISGHATLYWYRQILGQGPELLVQFQDESVVDDSQLPKDRFSAERLKGVDSTLKIQPAELGDSAMYLCASSFSGIYNEQFFGPGTRLTVL.

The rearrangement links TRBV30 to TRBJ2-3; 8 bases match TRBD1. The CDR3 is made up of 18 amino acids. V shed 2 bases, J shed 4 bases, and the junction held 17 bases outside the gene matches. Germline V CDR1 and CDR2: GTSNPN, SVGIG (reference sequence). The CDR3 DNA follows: TGTGCCTGGAGTTCCCCGTACGGGACAGGAGTGAGTGCAGATACGCAGTATTTT. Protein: CAWSSPYGTGVSADTQYF.

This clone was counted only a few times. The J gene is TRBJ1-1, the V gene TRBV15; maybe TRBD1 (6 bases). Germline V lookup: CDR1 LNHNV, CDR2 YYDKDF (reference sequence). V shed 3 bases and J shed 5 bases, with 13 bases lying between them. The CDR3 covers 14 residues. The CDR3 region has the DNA TGTGCCACCAGCAGGGGCACAGGGAGTACTGAAGCTTTCTTT. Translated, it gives CATSRGTGSTEAFF.

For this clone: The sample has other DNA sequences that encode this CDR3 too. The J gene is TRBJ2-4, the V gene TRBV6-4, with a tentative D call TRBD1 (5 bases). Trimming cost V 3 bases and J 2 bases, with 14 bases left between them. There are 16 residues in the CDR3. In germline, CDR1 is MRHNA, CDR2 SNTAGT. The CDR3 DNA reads TGTGCCAGCAGTGAGCAGGGTGAAGGGACCAAAAACATTCAGTACTTC. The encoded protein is CASSEQGEGTKNIQYF.

The CDR3 protein is CASSSSGLAGPGNEQFF. The CDR3 nucleotides are TGTGCCAGCAGCTCCTCAGGACTAGCGGGCCCAGGCAATGAGCAGTTCTTC. The gene calls are TRBV7-2 and TRBJ2-1; TRBD2 aligns across 11 bases. In germline, CDR1 is SGHTA, CDR2 FQGNSA. V dropped 4 bases and J dropped 6; count of bases not matched to a gene: 11. The length of the CDR3 is 17 residues.

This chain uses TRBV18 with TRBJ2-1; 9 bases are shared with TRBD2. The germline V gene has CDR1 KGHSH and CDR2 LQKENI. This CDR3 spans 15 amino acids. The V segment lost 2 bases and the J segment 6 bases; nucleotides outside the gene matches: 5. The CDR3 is CASSPGSGRTNEQFF. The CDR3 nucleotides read TGTGCCAGCTCACCAGGAAGCGGGAGGACCAATGAGCAGTTCTTC.

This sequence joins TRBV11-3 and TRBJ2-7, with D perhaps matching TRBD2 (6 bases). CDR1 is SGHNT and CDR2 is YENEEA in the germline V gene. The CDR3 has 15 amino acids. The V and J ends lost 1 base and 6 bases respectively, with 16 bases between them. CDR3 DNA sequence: TGTGCCAGCAGCTTAGGCACGGGAGATTTGGGCGAGCAGTACTTC. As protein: CASSLGTGDLGEQYF. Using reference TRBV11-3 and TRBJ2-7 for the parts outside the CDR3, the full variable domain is EAGVVQSPRYKIIEKKQPVAFWCNPISGHNTLYWYLQNLGQGPELLIRYENEEAVDDSQLPKDRFSAERLKGVDSTLKIQPAELGDSAVYLCASSLGTGDLGEQYFGPGTRLTVT.

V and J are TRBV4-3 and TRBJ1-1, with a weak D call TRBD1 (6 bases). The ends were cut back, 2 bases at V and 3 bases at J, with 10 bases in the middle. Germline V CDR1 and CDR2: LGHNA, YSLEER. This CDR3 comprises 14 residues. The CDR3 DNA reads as TGCGCCAGCAGCCAATTAGGACAGTACACTGAAGCTTTCTTT. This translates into CASSQLGQYTEAFF.

DNA for the CDR3: TGTGCCAGCAGCCTGGGACTAGCGGGATACAATGAGCAGTTCTTC. It encodes CASSLGLAGYNEQFF. This chain joins TRBV5-8 and TRBJ2-1, with TRBD2 matching over 13 bases. V lost 4 bases and J lost 4; bases outside the gene matches: 2. CDR1 is SGHTS, CDR2 YDEGEE, per germline. The CDR3 is made up of 15 amino acids.

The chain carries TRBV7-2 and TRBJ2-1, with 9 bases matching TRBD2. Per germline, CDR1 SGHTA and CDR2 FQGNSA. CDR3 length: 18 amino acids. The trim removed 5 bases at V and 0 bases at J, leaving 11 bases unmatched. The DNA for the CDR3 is TGTGCCAGCAGCCCTCTAGCGGGACGACCTAGCTCCTACAATGAGCAGTTCTTC. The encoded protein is CASSPLAGRPSSYNEQFF.

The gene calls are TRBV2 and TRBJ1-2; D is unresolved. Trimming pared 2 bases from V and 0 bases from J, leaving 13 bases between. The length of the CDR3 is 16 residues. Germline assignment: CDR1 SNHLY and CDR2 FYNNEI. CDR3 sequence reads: CASSERAWGANYGYTF. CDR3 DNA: TGTGCCAGCAGTGAAAGGGCTTGGGGAGCTAACTATGGCTACACCTTC.

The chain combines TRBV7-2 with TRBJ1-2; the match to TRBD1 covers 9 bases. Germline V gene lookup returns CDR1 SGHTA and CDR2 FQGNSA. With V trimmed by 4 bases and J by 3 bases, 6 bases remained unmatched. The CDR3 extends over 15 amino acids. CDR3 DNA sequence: TGTGCCAGCAGCTCACAGGGGGACAGGGACTATGGCTACACCTTC. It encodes CASSSQGDRDYGYTF.

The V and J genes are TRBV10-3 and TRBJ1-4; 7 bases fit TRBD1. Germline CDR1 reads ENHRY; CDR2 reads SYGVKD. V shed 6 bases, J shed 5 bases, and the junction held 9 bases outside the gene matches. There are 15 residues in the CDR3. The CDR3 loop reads CAIRASGTENEKLFF. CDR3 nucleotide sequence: TGTGCCATCAGGGCTTCCGGGACAGAGAATGAAAAACTGTTTTTT.

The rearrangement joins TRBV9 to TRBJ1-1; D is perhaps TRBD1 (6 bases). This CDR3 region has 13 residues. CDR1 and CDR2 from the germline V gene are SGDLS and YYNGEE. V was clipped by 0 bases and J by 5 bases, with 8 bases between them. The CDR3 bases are TGTGCCAGCAGCGTAGCAGGGGAGACTGAAGCTTTCTTT. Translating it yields CASSVAGETEAFF.

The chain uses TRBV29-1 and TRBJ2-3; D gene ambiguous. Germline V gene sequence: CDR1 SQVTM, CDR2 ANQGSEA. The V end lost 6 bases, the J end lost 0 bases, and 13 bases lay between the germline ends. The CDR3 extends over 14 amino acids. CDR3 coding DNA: TGCAGCGTCGATATCAGCGATAGCACAGATACGCAGTATTTT. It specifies CSVDISDSTDTQYF.

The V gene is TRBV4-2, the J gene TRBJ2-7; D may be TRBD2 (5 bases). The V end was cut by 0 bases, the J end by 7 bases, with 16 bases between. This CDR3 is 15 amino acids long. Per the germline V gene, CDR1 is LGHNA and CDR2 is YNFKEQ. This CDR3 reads CASSQDLGGPREQYF. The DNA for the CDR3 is TGTGCCAGCAGCCAAGACCTTGGAGGCCCCCGGGAGCAGTACTTC.

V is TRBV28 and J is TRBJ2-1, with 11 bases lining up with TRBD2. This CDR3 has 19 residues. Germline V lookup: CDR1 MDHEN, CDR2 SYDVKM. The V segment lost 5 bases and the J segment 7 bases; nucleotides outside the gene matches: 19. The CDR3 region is CASSIPPLITSGRGNEQFF. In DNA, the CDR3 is TGTGCCAGCAGTATTCCTCCTCTTATTACTAGCGGGAGAGGAAATGAGCAGTTCTTC.